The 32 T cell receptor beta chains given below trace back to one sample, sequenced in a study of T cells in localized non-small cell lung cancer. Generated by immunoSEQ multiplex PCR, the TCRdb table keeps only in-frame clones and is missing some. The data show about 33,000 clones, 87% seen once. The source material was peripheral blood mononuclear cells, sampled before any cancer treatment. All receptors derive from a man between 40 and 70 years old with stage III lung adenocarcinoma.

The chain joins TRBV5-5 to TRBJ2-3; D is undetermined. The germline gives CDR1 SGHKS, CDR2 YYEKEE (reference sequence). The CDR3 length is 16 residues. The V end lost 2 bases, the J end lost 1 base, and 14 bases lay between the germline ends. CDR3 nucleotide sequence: TGTGCCAGCAGCTTAAGCTTGGGGTCAGGCACAGATACGCAGTATTTT. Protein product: CASSLSLGSGTDTQYF.

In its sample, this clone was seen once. CDR3 sequence reads: CASSQERSVGGTGELFF. CDR3 in DNA: TGCGCCAGCAGCCAAGAACGTTCGGTGGGGGGAACCGGGGAGCTGTTTTTT. The gene calls are TRBV4-3 and TRBJ2-2, with a tentative D call TRBD2 (6 bases). The germline gives CDR1 LGHNA, CDR2 YSLEER. V lost 0 bases, J lost 5 bases, and 16 bases lay in between. The CDR3 loop spans 17 amino acids.

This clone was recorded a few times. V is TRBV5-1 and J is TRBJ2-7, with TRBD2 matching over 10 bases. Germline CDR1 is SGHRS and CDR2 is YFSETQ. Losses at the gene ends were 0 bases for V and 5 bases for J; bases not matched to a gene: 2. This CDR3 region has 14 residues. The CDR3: CASSLALAGNEQYF. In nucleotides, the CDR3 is TGCGCCAGCAGCTTGGCACTAGCGGGGAACGAGCAGTACTTC.

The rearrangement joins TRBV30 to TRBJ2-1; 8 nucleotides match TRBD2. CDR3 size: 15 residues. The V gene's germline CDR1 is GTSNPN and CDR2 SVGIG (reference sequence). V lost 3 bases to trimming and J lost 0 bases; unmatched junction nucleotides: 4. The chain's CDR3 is CAWSPGGASYNEQFF. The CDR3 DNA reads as TGTGCCTGGAGCCCGGGGGGGGCCTCCTACAATGAGCAGTTCTTC.

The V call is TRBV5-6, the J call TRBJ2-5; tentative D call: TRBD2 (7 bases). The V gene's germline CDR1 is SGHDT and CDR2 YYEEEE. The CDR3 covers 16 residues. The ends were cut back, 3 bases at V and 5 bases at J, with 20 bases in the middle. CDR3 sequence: CASSSKSGGRRETQYF. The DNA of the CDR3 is TGTGCCAGCAGCTCCAAATCGGGGGGCCGCAGGGAGACCCAGTACTTC.

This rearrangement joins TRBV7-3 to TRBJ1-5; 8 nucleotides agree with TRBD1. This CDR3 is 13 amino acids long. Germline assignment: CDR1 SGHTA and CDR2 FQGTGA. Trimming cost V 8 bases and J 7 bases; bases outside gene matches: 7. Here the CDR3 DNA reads TGTGCCAGCGCGACAGGGGTAGGGCAGCCCCAGCATTTT. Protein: CASATGVGQPQHF.

As DNA, the CDR3 is TGTGCCAGCAGTACCCAACAGGGTTCACCCCTCCACTTT. It codes for CASSTQQGSPLHF. The chain couples TRBV6-1 to TRBJ1-6, with D perhaps TRBD1 (6 bases). Trimming removed 5 bases from V and 9 bases from J, with 11 bases in between. The germline CDR1 and CDR2 sequences are MNHNS and SASEGT. The length of the CDR3 is 13 residues.

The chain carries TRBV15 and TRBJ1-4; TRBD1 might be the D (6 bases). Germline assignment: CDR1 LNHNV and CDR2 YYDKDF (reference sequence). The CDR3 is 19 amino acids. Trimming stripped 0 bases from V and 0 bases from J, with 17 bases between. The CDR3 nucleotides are TGTGCCACCAGCAGAGATCGGCTGGGACATACGGCAACTAATGAAAAACTGTTTTTT. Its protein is CATSRDRLGHTATNEKLFF.

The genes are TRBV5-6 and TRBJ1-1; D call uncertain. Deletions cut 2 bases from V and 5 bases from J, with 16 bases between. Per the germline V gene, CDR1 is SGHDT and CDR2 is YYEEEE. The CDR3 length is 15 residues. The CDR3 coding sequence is TGTGCCAGCAGCTTTCTTTCCCCGATGCTTACTGAAGCTTTCTTT. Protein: CASSFLSPMLTEAFF.

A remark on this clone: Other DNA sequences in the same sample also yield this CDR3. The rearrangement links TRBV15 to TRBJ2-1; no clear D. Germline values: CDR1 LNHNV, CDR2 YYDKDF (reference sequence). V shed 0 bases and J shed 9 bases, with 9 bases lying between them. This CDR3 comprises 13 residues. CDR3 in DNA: TGTGCCACCAGCAGAGATAGGCAGTCTGAGCAGTTCTTC. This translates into CATSRDRQSEQFF. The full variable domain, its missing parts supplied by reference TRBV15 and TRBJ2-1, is DAMVIQNPRYQVTQFGKPVTLSCSQTLNHNVMYWYQQKSSQAPKLLFHYYDKDFNNEADTPDNFQSRRPNTSFCFLDIRSPGLGDTAMYLCATSRDRQSEQFFGPGTRLTVL.

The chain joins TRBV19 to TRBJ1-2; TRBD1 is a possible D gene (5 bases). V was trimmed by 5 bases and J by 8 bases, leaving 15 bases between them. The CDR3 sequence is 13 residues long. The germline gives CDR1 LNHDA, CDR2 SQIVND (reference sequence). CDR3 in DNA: TGTGCCAGTAGTCAAGGAGGGGCGCAGGGCTACACCTTC. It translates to CASSQGGAQGYTF. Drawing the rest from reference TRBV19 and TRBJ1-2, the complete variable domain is DGGITQSPKYLFRKEGQNVTLSCEQNLNHDAMYWYRQDPGQGLRLIYYSQIVNDFQKGDIAEGYSVSREKKESFPLTVTSAQKNPTAFYLCASSQGGAQGYTFGSGTRLTVV.

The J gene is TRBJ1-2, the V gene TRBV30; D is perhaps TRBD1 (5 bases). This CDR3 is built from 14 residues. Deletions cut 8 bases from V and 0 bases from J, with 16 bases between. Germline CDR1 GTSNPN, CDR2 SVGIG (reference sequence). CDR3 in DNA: TGTGCCAGCACGGAGGTGACAGCTAACTATGGCTACACCTTC. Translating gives CASTEVTANYGYTF.

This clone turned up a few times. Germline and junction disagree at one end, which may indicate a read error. CDR3 sequence: CASSPGATNTGELFF. The CDR3 DNA follows: TGTGCTAGCAGCCCGGGGGCTACGAACACCGGGGAGCTGTTTTTT. This chain links TRBV7-7 with TRBJ2-2, with D perhaps given as TRBD1 or TRBD2 (6 bases each). Germline CDR1 and CDR2: SSHAT and FNYEAQ (reference sequence). The CDR3 has 15 amino acids.

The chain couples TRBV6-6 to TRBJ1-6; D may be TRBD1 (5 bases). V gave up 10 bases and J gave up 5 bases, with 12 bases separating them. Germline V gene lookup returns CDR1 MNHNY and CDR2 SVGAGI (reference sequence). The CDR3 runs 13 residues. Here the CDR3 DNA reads TGTGCCACCAATGCAGGGCATAATTCACCCCTCCACTTT. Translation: CATNAGHNSPLHF.

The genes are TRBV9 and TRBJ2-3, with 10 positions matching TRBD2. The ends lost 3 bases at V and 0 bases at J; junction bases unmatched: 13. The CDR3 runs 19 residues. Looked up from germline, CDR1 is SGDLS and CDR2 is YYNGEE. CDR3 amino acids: CASSDGSSGGELSTDTQYF. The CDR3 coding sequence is TGTGCCAGCAGCGACGGATCTAGCGGGGGCGAACTAAGCACAGATACGCAGTATTTT.

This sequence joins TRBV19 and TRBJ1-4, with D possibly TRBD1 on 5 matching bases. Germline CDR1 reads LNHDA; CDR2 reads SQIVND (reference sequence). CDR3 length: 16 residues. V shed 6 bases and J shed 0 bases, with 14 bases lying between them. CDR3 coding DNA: TGTGCCAGTAGGTCTGAGAGGGGTGCAACTAATGAAAAACTGTTTTTT. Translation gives CASRSERGATNEKLFF.

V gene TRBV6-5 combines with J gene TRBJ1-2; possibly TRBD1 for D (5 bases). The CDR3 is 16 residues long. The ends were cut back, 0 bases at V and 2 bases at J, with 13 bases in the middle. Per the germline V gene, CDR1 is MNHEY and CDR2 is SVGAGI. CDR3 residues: CASSYSGTTGNYGYTF. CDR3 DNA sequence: TGTGCCAGCAGTTACTCGGGGACGACGGGGAACTATGGCTACACCTTC.

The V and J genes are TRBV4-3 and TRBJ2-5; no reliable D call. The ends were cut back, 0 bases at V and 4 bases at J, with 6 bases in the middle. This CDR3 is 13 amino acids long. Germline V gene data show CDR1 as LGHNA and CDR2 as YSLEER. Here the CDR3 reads CASSQDPIETQYF. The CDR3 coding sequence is TGCGCCAGCAGCCAAGATCCTATAGAGACCCAGTACTTC.

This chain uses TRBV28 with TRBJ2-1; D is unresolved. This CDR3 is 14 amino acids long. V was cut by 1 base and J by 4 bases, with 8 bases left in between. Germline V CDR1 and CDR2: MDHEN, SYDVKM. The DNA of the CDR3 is TGTGCCAGCAGTTTATCGGAACGTTACAATGAGCAGTTCTTC. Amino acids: CASSLSERYNEQFF.

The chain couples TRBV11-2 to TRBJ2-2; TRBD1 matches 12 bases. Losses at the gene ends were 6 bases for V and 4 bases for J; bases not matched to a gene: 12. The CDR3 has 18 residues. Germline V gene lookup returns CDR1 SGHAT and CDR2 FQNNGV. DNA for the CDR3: TGTGCCAGCAGTTCACCGGGACAGGGGGCCACGGGCACCGGGGAGCTGTTTTTT. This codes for CASSSPGQGATGTGELFF.

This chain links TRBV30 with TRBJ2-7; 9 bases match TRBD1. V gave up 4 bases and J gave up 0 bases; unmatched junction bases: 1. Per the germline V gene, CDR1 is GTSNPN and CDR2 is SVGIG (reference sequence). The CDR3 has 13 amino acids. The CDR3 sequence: CAWNRGHSYEQYF. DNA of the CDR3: TGTGCCTGGAACAGGGGGCACTCCTACGAGCAGTACTTC.

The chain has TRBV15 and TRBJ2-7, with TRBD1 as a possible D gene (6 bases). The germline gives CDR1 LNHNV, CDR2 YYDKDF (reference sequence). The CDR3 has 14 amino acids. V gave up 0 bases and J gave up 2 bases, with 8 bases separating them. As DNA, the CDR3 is TGTGCCACCAGCAGAGAGACAGGTACCTACGAGCAGTACTTC. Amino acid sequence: CATSRETGTYEQYF.

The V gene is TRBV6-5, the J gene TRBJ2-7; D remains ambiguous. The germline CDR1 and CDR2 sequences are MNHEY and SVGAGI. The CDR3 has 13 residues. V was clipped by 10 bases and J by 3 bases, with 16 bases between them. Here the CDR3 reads CAIHFGIHYEQYF. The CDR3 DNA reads TGTGCCATCCATTTTGGCATTCACTACGAGCAGTACTTC.

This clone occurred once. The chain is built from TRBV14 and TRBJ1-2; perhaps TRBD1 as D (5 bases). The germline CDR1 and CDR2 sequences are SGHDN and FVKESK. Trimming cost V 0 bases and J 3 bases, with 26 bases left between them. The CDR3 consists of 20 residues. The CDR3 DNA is TGTGCCAGCAGCCAAGATGCGCTTTTCTGGGGGATGAGAGCGGACTATGGCTACACCTTC. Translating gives CASSQDALFWGMRADYGYTF.

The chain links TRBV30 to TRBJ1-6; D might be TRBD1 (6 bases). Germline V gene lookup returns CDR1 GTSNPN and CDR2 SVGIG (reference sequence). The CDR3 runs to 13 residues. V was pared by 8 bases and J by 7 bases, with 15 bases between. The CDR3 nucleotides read TGTGCCGGATCGGACAGAACCAATTCACCCCTCCACTTT. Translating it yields CAGSDRTNSPLHF.

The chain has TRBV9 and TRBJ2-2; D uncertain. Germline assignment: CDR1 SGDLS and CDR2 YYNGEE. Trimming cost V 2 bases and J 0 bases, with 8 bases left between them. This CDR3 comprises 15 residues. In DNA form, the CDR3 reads TGTGCCAGCAGCGTGCGGCCAACGAACACCGGGGAGCTGTTTTTT. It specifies CASSVRPTNTGELFF.

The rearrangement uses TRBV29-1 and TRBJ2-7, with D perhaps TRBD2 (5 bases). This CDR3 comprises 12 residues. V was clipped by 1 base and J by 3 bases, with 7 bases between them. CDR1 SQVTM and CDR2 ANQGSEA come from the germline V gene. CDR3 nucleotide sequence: TGCAGCGTTGAAGGGGAGCTCTACGAGCAGTACTTC. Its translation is CSVEGELYEQYF.

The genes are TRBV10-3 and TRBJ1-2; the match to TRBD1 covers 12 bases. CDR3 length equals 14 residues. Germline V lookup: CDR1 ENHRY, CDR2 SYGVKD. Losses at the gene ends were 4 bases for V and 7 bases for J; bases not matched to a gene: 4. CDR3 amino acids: CAISGGTGGVGYTF. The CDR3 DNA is TGTGCCATCAGTGGGGGGACAGGGGGCGTTGGCTACACCTTC.

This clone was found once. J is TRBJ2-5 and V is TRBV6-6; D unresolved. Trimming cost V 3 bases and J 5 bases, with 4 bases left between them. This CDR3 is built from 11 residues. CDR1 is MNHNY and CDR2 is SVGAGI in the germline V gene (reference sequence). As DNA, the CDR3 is TGTGCCAGCAGTTATTGGGAGACCCAGTACTTC. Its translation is CASSYWETQYF.

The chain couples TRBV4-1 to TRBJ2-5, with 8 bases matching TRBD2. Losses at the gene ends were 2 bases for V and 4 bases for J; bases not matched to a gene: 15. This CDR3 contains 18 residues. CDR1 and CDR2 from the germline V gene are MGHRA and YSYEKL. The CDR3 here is CASSQNQLAGAGGETQYF. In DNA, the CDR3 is TGCGCCAGCAGCCAAAACCAACTCGCGGGGGCGGGGGGAGAGACCCAGTACTTC.

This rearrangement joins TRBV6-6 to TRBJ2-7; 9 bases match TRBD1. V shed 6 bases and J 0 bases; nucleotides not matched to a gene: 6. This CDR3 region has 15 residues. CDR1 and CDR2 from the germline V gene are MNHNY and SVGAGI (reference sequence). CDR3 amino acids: CASSKGQGFSYEQYF. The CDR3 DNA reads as TGTGCCAGCAGCAAAGGACAGGGGTTCTCCTACGAGCAGTACTTC.

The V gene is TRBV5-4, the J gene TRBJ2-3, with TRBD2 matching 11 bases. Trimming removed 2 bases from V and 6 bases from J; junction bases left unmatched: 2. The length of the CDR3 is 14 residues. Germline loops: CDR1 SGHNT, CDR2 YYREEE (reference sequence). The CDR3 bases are TGTGCCAGCAGCTTACGGACTAGCGGGGATACGCAGTATTTT. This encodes CASSLRTSGDTQYF.